This T cell receptor beta chain was sequenced for a study of blood T cell repertoires in COVID-19. Original handling: Reference gene primer amplification yielded estimated nucleated cell counts. Clones were sequenced by immunoSEQ multiplex PCR, and TCRdb holds only the in-frame ones, with some missing. Clone size and the V and J calls come from that table; the DNA yielded D and trimming. The sample lists 300,000 to 450,000 clones, about 85% occurring once. The sample was peripheral blood. The clonotype originates from a woman under 30 with acute or convalescent COVID-19.

CDR3 in amino acids: CASSLRGTFNEQFF. CDR3 sequence (DNA): TGTGCCAGCAGCTTAAGGGGGACATTCAATGAGCAGTTCTTC. The chain recombines TRBV7-3 with TRBJ2-1; TRBD1 might be the D (6 bases). Trimming took off 1 base at V and 6 bases at J, with 10 bases between the two ends. The CDR3 has 14 amino acids. Germline V gene sequence: CDR1 SGHTA, CDR2 FQGTGA.